Described below is a single T cell receptor beta chain sequence and its context. The authors' processing: Reference gene primer amplification in the assay estimated nucleated cell counts. Using immunoSEQ multiplex PCR, the repertoire was profiled, and TCRdb retains in-frame clones only, with some absent. From that table come the V and J calls and clone size; the DNA was used to work out D and trimming. The sample carries approximately 500,000 clones, 70% to 90% recorded once. The source of the sample is a study of blood T cell repertoires in COVID-19. Turning to the study itself: Samples representing acute and convalescent COVID-19 were sourced from the United States, Italy and Spain. Sources were T cells, B-cell-depleted T cells, or PBMCs; the material itself was cDNA or gDNA.

The CDR3 spans 15 residues. CDR1 and CDR2 from the germline V gene are SGHDT and YYEEEE. V shed 0 bases and J 5 bases; nucleotides not matched to a gene: 4. This chain links TRBV5-6 with TRBJ2-2, with 7 nucleotides matching TRBD1. This TCR derives from a human donor in a cohort sampled during active COVID-19. Specimen: peripheral blood. This CDR3 reads CASSLGAGGTGELFF. CDR3 DNA sequence: TGTGCCAGCAGCTTGGGGGCAGGGGGTACCGGGGAGCTGTTTTTT.